This T cell receptor beta chain was identified in a study of T-cell reconstitution after alpha-beta-depleted transplantation in children. General study results and limits: Reportedly, alpha-beta T cells present about two months post-transplant originated from several hundred expanded clones of graft origin.

The authors prepared the TCRbeta library with unique molecular identifiers. TCRdb used MiXCR to reprocess the PCR reads, holding one entry per CDR3 protein. Of roughly 400,000 distinct CDR3 sequences listed, over 40% were seen once; the top ten hold around a quarter. This CDR3 comprises 15 residues. V lost 3 bases and J lost 2, with 10 bases in between. CDR1 and CDR2 (germline): MNHEY, SVGAGI. A remark on this clonotype: The antigen remains unidentified.

Here the sequenced sample was PBMCs, taken before TCRalphabeta/CD19-depleted stem cell transplant. V usage is TRBV6-5 and J usage is TRBJ2-2; D is ambiguous. This sequence originates from a girl aged 2-10 years with aplastic anemia, due to receive a stem cell transplant. The CDR3 sequence is CASSYYPSNTGELFF. CDR3 in DNA: TGTGCCAGCAGTTATTATCCCTCCAACACCGGGGAGCTGTTTTTT.